A selection of T cell receptor beta chains follows, all from one sample in a study of blood T cell repertoires in COVID-19. Measured with immunoSEQ multiplex PCR; TCRdb has only the in-frame clones, and not every one. The sample includes about 140,000 clones, just under 90% seen only once; the top ten take 11%. Sequencing used peripheral blood. These receptor sequences come from an elderly woman with acute or convalescent COVID-19. Both conserved end residues are part of each CDR3.

J gene,V gene,CDR3 protein
TRBJ2-1,TRBV5-4,CASSLGGGKDNEQFF
TRBJ1-2,TRBV2,CASRGGDSRGYTF
TRBJ1-2,TRBV7-2,CASSLVGTGSYGYTF
TRBJ2-5,TRBV30,CALRLAGYQETQYF
TRBJ1-3,TRBV3-1/TRBV3-2,CASSQGTGYSGNTIYF
TRBJ2-2,TRBV5-4,CASSLKTRNTGELFF
TRBJ2-2,TRBV10-3,CAISTLSGGALDTGELFF
TRBJ1-1,TRBV6-5,CASSYGQVGTEAFF
TRBJ2-2,TRBV30,CAWNQRALPSNTGELFF
TRBJ1-3,TRBV19,CASGLLGNTIYF
TRBJ1-2,TRBV5-1,CASSLGTPFYGYTF
TRBJ1-2,TRBV6-2/TRBV6-3,CASSYPTGTLPSNYGYTF
TRBJ1-2,TRBV19,CASSIDRSGGYTF
TRBJ1-1,TRBV19,CASRQSRDTEAFF
TRBJ1-2,TRBV7-2,CASSPTGVRYGYTF
TRBJ1-2,TRBV6-2/TRBV6-3,CASSNGAATNYGYTF
TRBJ2-1,TRBV10-3,CAISEAGGYNEQFF
TRBJ1-1,TRBV18,CASSPSGGMTEAFF
TRBJ1-4,TRBV14,CASSPDRQATNEKLFF
TRBJ1-4,TRBV25-1,CASSESRGEVEKLFF
TRBJ2-7,TRBV15,CATSGVAGTSFYEQYF
TRBJ2-3,TRBV5-4,CASSHTGTLDTQYF
TRBJ1-2,TRBV6-6,CASSYSTGAFIRGTF
TRBJ1-1,TRBV29-1,CSATSPFRNTEAFF
TRBJ2-7,TRBV18,CASSPPTSGGAAYEQYF
TRBJ2-1,TRBV30,CAWRPPDSYNEQFF
TRBJ1-6,TRBV2,CASSGGLRGRSSPLHF
TRBJ1-6,TRBV27,CASSLRQGNSPLHF
TRBJ1-1,TRBV5-6,CASNRLNRGRNTEAFF
TRBJ1-1,TRBV20-1,CSASFPLEGEAFF
TRBJ2-7,TRBV2,CASTSTGRYEQYF
TRBJ1-1,TRBV11-2,CASSSTNTEAFF
TRBJ2-2,TRBV7-6,CASSLAGQSTGELFF
TRBJ1-3,TRBV4-3,CASSRQTLGNTIYF
TRBJ2-3,TRBV2,CASSSKTSGVTTDTQYF
TRBJ2-2,TRBV5-4,CASSLQGPGELFF
TRBJ1-1,TRBV6-2/TRBV6-3,CASSTTGGGEAFF
TRBJ1-1,TRBV7-2,CASSKRSYEAFF
TRBJ1-2,TRBV19,CASSIDAPSGTGGDYGYTF
TRBJ2-7,TRBV29-1,CSAGGQGSYEQYF
TRBJ2-2,TRBV10-2,CASRQGRTGELFF
TRBJ1-4,TRBV29-1,CSVRRDYNEKLFF